Sequencing of this T cell receptor (beta chain) was carried out in a study of T-cell memory formation after mild COVID-19. TCRdb processed the 5' RACE reads anew with MiXCR; each CDR3 protein has one entry. The table has roughly 450,000 distinct CDR3 sequences, 18% seen once. Trimming removed 0 bases at V and 3 bases at J, with 6 bases between. The CDR3 runs to 13 residues. Germline V gene sequence: CDR1 SGHRS, CDR2 YFSETQ. V usage is TRBV5-1 and J usage is TRBJ2-5; D not certain. The sequenced material came from PBMCs or a T cell subset sorted from them (not recorded which). The TCR sequence derives from an adult woman who had mild COVID-19 (a few samples of this study predate the infection). Cell type and time point are not known. Here the CDR3 reads CASSLGPEETQYF. CDR3 sequence (DNA): TGCGCCAGCAGCTTGGGACCGGAAGAGACCCAGTACTTC. Full variable domain (outside the CDR3, taken from reference TRBV5-1 and TRBJ2-5): KAGVTQTPRYLIKTRGQQVTLSCSPISGHRSVSWYQQTPGQGLQFLFEYFSETQRNKGNFPGRFSGRQFSNSRSEMNVSTLELGDSALYLCASSLGPEETQYFGPGTRLLVL.